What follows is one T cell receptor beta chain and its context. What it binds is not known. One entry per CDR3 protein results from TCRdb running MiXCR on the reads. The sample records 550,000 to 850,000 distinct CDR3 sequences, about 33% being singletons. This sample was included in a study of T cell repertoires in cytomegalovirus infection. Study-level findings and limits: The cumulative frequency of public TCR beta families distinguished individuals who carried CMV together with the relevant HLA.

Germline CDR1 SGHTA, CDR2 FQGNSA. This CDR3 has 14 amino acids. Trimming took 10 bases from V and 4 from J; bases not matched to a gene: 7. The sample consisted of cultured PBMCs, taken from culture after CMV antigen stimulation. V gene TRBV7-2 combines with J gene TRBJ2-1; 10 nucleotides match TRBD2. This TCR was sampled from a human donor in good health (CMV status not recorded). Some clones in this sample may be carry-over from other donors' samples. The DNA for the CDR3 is TGTGCCACCACCGGGACTAGCGTATACAATGAGCAGTTCTTC. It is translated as CATTGTSVYNEQFF.